This TCR beta chain was sequenced during a study of T-cell reconstitution after alpha-beta-depleted transplantation in children. Unique molecular identifiers were incorporated into the prepared TCRbeta library. TCRdb reprocessed the PCR reads with MiXCR, giving one entry per CDR3 protein. The data show some 70,000 distinct CDR3 sequences, more than 5.5% seen once. The CDR3 has 13 residues. The V and J ends lost 1 base and 4 bases respectively, with 7 bases between them. Per the germline V gene, CDR1 is SGHTA and CDR2 is FQGNSA. The rearrangement joins TRBV7-2 to TRBJ1-2; unclear D gene. The input for sequencing was PBMCs from the stem cell graft donor, taken from the stem cell graft. This receptor was identified in a human donor who donated a stem cell graft to a child with acute lymphoblastic leukemia. CDR3 region: CASSLGTSYGYTF. DNA of the CDR3: TGTGCCAGCAGCTTAGGCACAAGCTATGGCTACACCTTC.